This is a list of T cell receptor beta chains from one sample in a study of T-cell reconstitution after alpha-beta-depleted transplantation in children. TCRdb passed the PCR reads through MiXCR, listing each CDR3 protein once. The table shows 700,000 or so distinct CDR3 sequences, with about 12% occurring only once. Sequenced here: PBMCs, sampled before TCRalphabeta/CD19-depleted stem cell transplant. These TCRs come from a girl aged 2-10 years with congenital amegakaryocytic thrombocytopenia, due to receive a stem cell transplant. Each CDR3 is given with its conserved first and last residue. The D gene is left open where the match is weak. Clone size is given for some rows only: seen once, a few or many times, or a class if the clone is expanded.

d_call	clone_size	v_call	j_call	cdr3_aa	cdr3_nt
.	.	TRBV20-1	TRBJ2-7	CSASLGDLSSYEQYF	TGCAGTGCCTCTCTGGGGGATCTTAGCTCCTACGAGCAGTACTTC
.	many	TRBV18	TRBJ2-7	CASSPSGDYEQYF	TGTGCCAGCTCACCGTCAGGCGACTACGAGCAGTACTTC
.	.	TRBV7-9	TRBJ2-4	CASSSILTGDQNIQYF	TGTGCCAGCAGCTCAATCCTGACGGGGGATCAAAACATTCAGTACTTC
.	few	TRBV5-1	TRBJ2-7	CASSRETAFGEQYF	TGCGCCAGCAGCAGGGAGACAGCGTTTGGCGAGCAGTACTTC
.	many	TRBV28	TRBJ2-1	CASWGVQHNEQFF	TGTGCCAGCTGGGGCGTCCAACACAATGAGCAGTTCTTC
.	many	TRBV20-1	TRBJ2-5	CSVWEETQYF	TGCAGTGTGTGGGAAGAGACCCAGTACTTC
TRBD2	.	TRBV10-3	TRBJ2-7	CAIKERDYSYEQYF	TGTGCCATCAAAGAGCGGGACTACTCCTACGAGCAGTACTTC
TRBD2	few	TRBV20-1	TRBJ2-3	CSAGASGSGDTQYF	TGCAGTGCGGGGGCTAGCGGGAGCGGGGATACGCAGTATTTT
TRBD1	few	TRBV5-1	TRBJ2-5	CASSLAVDRVPETQYF	TGCGCCAGCAGCTTGGCCGTGGACAGGGTTCCGGAGACCCAGTACTTC
.	many	TRBV2	TRBJ2-1	CASSETGLEQFF	TGTGCCAGCAGTGAGACGGGACTTGAGCAGTTCTTC
TRBD2	many	TRBV20-1	TRBJ2-7	CSASSREGFKYEQYF	TGCAGTGCTAGCTCCCGGGAGGGATTTAAGTACGAGCAGTACTTC
TRBD2	.	TRBV29-1	TRBJ2-5	CSVEDPLASGRKETQYF	TGCAGCGTTGAAGATCCCCTGGCTAGCGGGAGAAAAGAGACCCAGTACTTC
.	.	TRBV5-6	TRBJ2-3	CASSLSGYSTDTQYF	TGTGCCAGCAGCCTCAGCGGTTATAGCACAGATACGCAGTATTTT
TRBD1	few	TRBV5-6	TRBJ2-7	CASSPTGLNEQYF	TGTGCCAGCAGCCCGACAGGGCTGAACGAGCAGTACTTC
.	.	TRBV12-3/TRBV12-4	TRBJ2-1	CASSPRGPGEQFF	TGTGCCAGCAGTCCTCGAGGGCCGGGTGAGCAGTTCTTC
.	.	TRBV10-3	TRBJ2-7	CAVGEKGLSYEQYF	TGTGCCGTAGGGGAAAAGGGACTCTCATACGAGCAGTACTTC
TRBD1	many	TRBV7-9	TRBJ2-1	CASSLGTGLRNEQFF	TGTGCCAGCAGCTTGGGGACAGGGTTAAGGAATGAGCAGTTCTTC
TRBD2	many	TRBV29-1	TRBJ2-3	CSVAPSGKSTDTQYF	TGCAGCGTTGCGCCTAGCGGGAAGAGCACAGATACGCAGTATTTT
.	many	TRBV12-3/TRBV12-4	TRBJ2-2	CASSSGGIRGWNGELFF	TGTGCCAGCAGTTCTGGCGGGATCCGCGGGTGGAACGGGGAGCTGTTTTTT
.	few	TRBV28	TRBJ2-5	CASSSPPEIEETQYF	TGTGCCAGCAGTTCCCCTCCGGAAATTGAAGAGACCCAGTACTTC
.	.	TRBV27	TRBJ1-6	CASRGVVYNSPLHF	TGTGCCAGCAGGGGGGTGGTGTATAATTCACCCCTCCACTTT
.	few	TRBV19	TRBJ1-1	CASSIRPITEAFF	TGTGCCAGTAGTATTCGCCCCATCACTGAAGCTTTCTTT
.	.	TRBV7-3	TRBJ2-1	CASTLIPGVYYEQFF	TGTGCCAGCACCTTAATCCCGGGAGTTTACTATGAGCAGTTCTTC
.	many	TRBV5-5	TRBJ2-7	CASSLRPGEMDEQYF	TGTGCCAGCAGCTTGCGCCCAGGGGAGATGGACGAGCAGTACTTC
.	few	TRBV20-1	TRBJ2-1	CSATTRTAFRHEQFF	TGCAGTGCTACAACTCGGACGGCTTTTAGACATGAGCAGTTCTTC
.	many	TRBV7-9	TRBJ1-2	CASSLHSRF	TGTGCCAGCAGCCTCCATTCCCGCTTC
TRBD2	many	TRBV12-3/TRBV12-4	TRBJ2-7	CASSLAGTSGTYEQYF	TGTGCCAGCAGTTTAGCCGGGACTAGCGGGACTTACGAGCAGTACTTC
.	many	TRBV12-3/TRBV12-4	TRBJ1-5	CASSLLLGGAGQPQHF	TGTGCCAGCAGTTTACTCTTAGGGGGGGCTGGGCAGCCCCAGCATTTT
.	many	TRBV20-1	TRBJ2-1	CSASSPSALSYNEQFF	TGCAGTGCTAGTTCACCTAGCGCCCTCTCCTACAATGAGCAGTTCTTC
TRBD2	many	TRBV5-1	TRBJ2-3	CASSENLSGSPTDTQYF	TGCGCCAGCAGCGAGAACCTTAGCGGGTCACCCACAGATACGCAGTATTTT
.	many	TRBV5-1	TRBJ2-5	CASSDGGDLLQTQYF	TGCGCCAGCAGCGATGGCGGGGATCTGTTACAGACCCAGTACTTC
.	many	TRBV4-2	TRBJ2-1	CASSQEDLSRGNEQFF	TGTGCCAGCAGCCAAGAGGACCTCTCCAGAGGCAATGAGCAGTTCTTC
.	many	TRBV20-1	TRBJ1-6	CSARDPYRDNSPLHF	TGCAGTGCTAGAGATCCGTACAGGGATAATTCACCCCTCCACTTT
TRBD1	.	TRBV20-1	TRBJ1-1	CSAQQGDTEAFF	TGCAGTGCGCAACAGGGGGACACTGAAGCTTTCTTT